These T cell receptor beta chains were read from a single sample in a study of vaccination effects on CD4 cells after COVID-19. The antigens for these receptors are not known. Clones were sequenced by immunoSEQ multiplex PCR, and TCRdb holds only the in-frame ones, with some missing. The table lists 30,000 to 40,000 clones, 65% to 75% of them singletons. The sequencing used CD4+ T cells from PBMCs cultured with HCoV-229E spike peptides, collected after COVID-19 vaccination. The receptors derive from a human donor who received a COVID-19 vaccine. CDR3s include the opening cysteine and the closing phenylalanine or tryptophan. The D gene is left open where the match is weak. Some rows mark clone size as missing; the rest say once, few, many or name a class of expanded clone.

TRBV19	NA	TRBJ1-3	NA	CASQENVRDSGNTIYF	TGTGCCAGCCAAGAAAATGTCCGGGACTCTGGAAACACCATATATTTT
TRBV9	NA	TRBJ2-2	few	CAGSSGTVTGELFF	TGTGCCGGATCCTCCGGGACTGTCACCGGGGAGCTGTTTTTT
TRBV10-3	NA	TRBJ1-1	NA	CAISEGTYREAFF	TGTGCCATCAGTGAGGGCACCTACCGAGAAGCTTTCTTT
TRBV19	NA	TRBJ2-3	NA	CASSKGRGTHRTFNTQYF	TGTGCCAGTAGTAAAGGAAGGGGAACGCACCGAACTTTCAATACGCAGTATTTT
TRBV6-6	TRBD1	TRBJ2-2	NA	CASMKQGANTGELFF	TGTGCCAGCATGAAACAGGGGGCTAACACCGGGGAGCTGTTTTTT
TRBV3-1/TRBV3-2	TRBD1	TRBJ1-2	few	CASRGLTGTGVPTNLPADYGYTF	TGTGCCAGCAGGGGACTTACCGGGACAGGGGTCCCAACCAATTTACCAGCGGATTATGGCTACACCTTC
TRBV10-3	NA	TRBJ2-2	NA	CAISEREFIGELFF	TGTGCCATCAGTGAGCGGGAGTTTATCGGGGAGCTGTTTTTT
TRBV11-2	NA	TRBJ1-3	NA	CASSSYRTGNTIYF	TGTGCCAGCAGCTCTTACCGTACTGGAAACACCATATATTTT
TRBV7-6	TRBD2	TRBJ2-7	NA	CASSLPTSGRPYEQYF	TGTGCCAGCAGCTTACCGACTAGCGGGAGACCCTACGAGCAGTACTTC
TRBV5-1	NA	TRBJ2-4	few	CASSLATLGGEPISKNIQYF	TGCGCCAGCAGCTTGGCCACTCTCGGCGGGGAACCTATTTCCAAAAACATTCAGTACTTC
TRBV5-4	NA	TRBJ2-1	NA	CASSLDLLGKGNEQFF	TGTGCCAGCAGCTTGGACCTCCTAGGTAAGGGCAATGAGCAGTTCTTC
TRBV7-7	NA	TRBJ2-1	NA	CASSPGTAEQFF	TGTGCCAGCAGCCCAGGGACGGCAGAGCAGTTCTTC
TRBV27	TRBD1	TRBJ2-7	NA	CASSLGRTGEKMYEQYF	TGTGCCAGCAGTTTGGGCCGGACAGGGGAAAAAATGTACGAGCAGTACTTC
TRBV12-2	NA	TRBJ2-1	NA	CASRAHDTYNEQFF	TGTGCAAGTCGCGCGCATGACACTTACAATGAGCAGTTCTTC
TRBV4-1	NA	TRBJ2-7	few	CASSQPVGRYYEQYF	TGCGCCAGCAGCCAACCAGTCGGACGTTACTACGAGCAGTACTTC
TRBV15	NA	TRBJ1-1	NA	CATSPQGSGLGAFF	TGTGCCACCAGCCCACAGGGCTCGGGGCTAGGAGCTTTCTTT
TRBV5-1	NA	TRBJ2-1	NA	CASSLGLSYNEQFF	TGCGCCAGCAGCTTGGGACTATCCTACAATGAGCAGTTCTTC
TRBV5-4	TRBD1	TRBJ2-7	NA	CASSFGTAYEQYF	TGTGCCAGCAGCTTTGGGACAGCCTACGAGCAGTACTTC
TRBV2	NA	TRBJ2-5	few	CASSGDSQETQYF	TGTGCCAGCAGTGGCGACAGTCAAGAGACCCAGTACTTC
TRBV5-1	TRBD1	TRBJ2-7	NA	CASTLAGTGPYEQYF	TGCGCCAGCACCTTGGCCGGGACAGGGCCTTACGAGCAGTACTTC
TRBV6-5	NA	TRBJ2-1	NA	CASSYSATGSYNEQFF	TGTGCCAGCAGTTACTCGGCGACAGGCTCCTACAATGAGCAGTTCTTC
TRBV7-2	TRBD1	TRBJ2-7	NA	CASSTGQLSYEQYF	TGTGCCAGCAGCACGGGACAGCTCTCCTACGAGCAGTACTTC
TRBV2	NA	TRBJ2-1	NA	CASGEMGVSYNEQFF	TGTGCCAGCGGAGAAATGGGGGTCTCCTACAATGAGCAGTTCTTC
TRBV12-3/TRBV12-4	TRBD1	TRBJ1-1	NA	CASSRDRGYAFF	TGTGCCAGCAGTAGGGACAGGGGGTATGCTTTCTTT
TRBV6-5	NA	TRBJ1-2	few	CASSPREGGYGYTF	TGTGCCAGCAGCCCCAGGGAGGGCGGCTATGGCTACACCTTC
TRBV7-9	TRBD1	TRBJ1-2	NA	CASSPKAPTGARGYTF	TGTGCCAGCAGCCCCAAGGCCCCGACAGGGGCTCGTGGCTACACCTTC
TRBV5-5	NA	TRBJ1-5	NA	CASSRDNNQPQHF	TGTGCCAGCAGCCGGGACAACAATCAGCCCCAGCATTTT
TRBV7-2	NA	TRBJ1-6	few	CASSTGLRSPLHF	TGTGCCAGCAGTACAGGGTTACGATCACCCCTCCACTTT
TRBV6-4	NA	TRBJ1-1	NA	CASSPQPQRGRAEAFF	TGTGCCAGCAGTCCGCAACCTCAACGGGGGAGGGCTGAAGCTTTCTTT
TRBV7-2	TRBD2	TRBJ2-3	NA	CASSLAGVIDTQYF	TGTGCCAGCAGTCTAGCGGGAGTAATAGATACGCAGTATTTT
TRBV19	NA	TRBJ1-2	NA	CASSPGRGPYGYTF	TGTGCCAGTAGTCCCGGACGAGGGCCCTATGGCTACACCTTC